This paragraph covers one TCR beta chain sequence. This sample stems from a study of blood T cell repertoires in COVID-19. Unmatched junction bases numbered 8, after V lost 1 base and J lost 4 bases. The CDR3 runs to 16 residues. Germline V CDR1 and CDR2: SGHTA, FQGNSA. Measured with immunoSEQ multiplex PCR; TCRdb has only the in-frame clones, and not every one. Among 250,000 to 300,000 clones listed, about 90% were seen once. The sequence was obtained from a woman in her seventies with COVID-19, enrolled during active disease. This chain connects TRBV7-2 to TRBJ2-7; TRBD2 agrees at 9 bases. The material sequenced was peripheral blood. CDR3 DNA: TGTGCCAGCAGCTTAGAAGGCGGGAGGGTAGGGTACGAGCAGTACTTC. It is translated as CASSLEGGRVGYEQYF.